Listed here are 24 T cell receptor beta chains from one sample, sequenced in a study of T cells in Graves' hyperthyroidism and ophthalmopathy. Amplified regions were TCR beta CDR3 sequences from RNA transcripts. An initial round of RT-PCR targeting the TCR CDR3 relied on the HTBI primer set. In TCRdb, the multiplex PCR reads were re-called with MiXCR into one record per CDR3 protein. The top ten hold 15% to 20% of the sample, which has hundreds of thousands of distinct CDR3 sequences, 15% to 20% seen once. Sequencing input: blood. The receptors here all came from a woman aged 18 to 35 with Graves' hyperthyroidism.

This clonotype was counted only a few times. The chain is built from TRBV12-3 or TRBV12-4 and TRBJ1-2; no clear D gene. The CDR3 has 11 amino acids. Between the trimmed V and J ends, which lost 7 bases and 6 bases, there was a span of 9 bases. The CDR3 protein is CASTHTNGYTF. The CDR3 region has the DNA TGTGCCAGCACCCACACTAATGGCTACACCTTC.

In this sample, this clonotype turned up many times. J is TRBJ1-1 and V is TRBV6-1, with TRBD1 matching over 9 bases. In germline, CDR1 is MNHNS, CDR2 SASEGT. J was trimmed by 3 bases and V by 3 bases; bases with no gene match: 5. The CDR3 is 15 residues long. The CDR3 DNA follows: TGTGCCAGCAGTGACAGGACAGGGGCGGACACTGAAGCTTTCTTT. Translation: CASSDRTGADTEAFF.

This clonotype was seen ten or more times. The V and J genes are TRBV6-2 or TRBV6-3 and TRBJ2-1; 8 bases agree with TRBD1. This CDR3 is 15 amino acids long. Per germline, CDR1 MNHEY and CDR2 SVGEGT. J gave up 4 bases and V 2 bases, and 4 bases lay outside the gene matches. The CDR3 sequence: CASSYRGTGYNEQFF. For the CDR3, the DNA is TGTGCCAGCAGTTACCGCGGGACAGGTTACAATGAGCAGTTCTTC.

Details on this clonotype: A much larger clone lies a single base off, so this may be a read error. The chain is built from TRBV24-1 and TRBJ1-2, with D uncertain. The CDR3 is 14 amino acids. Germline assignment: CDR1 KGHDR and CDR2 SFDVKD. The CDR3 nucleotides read TGTGCCACCAGTGATTCCCATTTGGACTATGGCCACACCTTC. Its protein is CATSDSHLDYGHTF.

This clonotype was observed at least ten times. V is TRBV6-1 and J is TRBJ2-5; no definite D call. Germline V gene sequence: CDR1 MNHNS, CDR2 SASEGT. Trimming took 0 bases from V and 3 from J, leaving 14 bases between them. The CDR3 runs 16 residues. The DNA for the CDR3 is TGTGCCAGCAGTGAAGCGCTTACCAGGACGGAAGAGACCCAGTACTTC. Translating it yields CASSEALTRTEETQYF.

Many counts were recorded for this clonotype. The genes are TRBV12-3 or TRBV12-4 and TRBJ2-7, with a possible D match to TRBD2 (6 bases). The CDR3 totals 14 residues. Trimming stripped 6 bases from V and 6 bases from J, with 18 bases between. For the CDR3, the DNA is TGTGCCAGCAGGATTGGGGCGGGAACTAGCGAGCAGTACTTC. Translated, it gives CASRIGAGTSEQYF.

As DNA, the CDR3 is TGCGCCAGCATTGGGGGCTCGAATGGCTACACCTTC. Its protein is CASIGGSNGYTF. The chain joins TRBV10-2 to TRBJ1-2; TRBD1 is a possible D gene (6 bases). The CDR3 contains 12 residues. Per germline, CDR1 WSHSY and CDR2 SAAADI. Trimming left V 7 bases short and J 6 bases short, with 12 bases between.

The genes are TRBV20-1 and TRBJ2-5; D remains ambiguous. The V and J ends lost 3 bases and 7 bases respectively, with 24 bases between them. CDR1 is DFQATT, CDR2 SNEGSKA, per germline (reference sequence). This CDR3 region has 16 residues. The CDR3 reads CSASWNRQITRRTQYF. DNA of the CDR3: TGCAGTGCTAGTTGGAACCGACAAATTACCAGACGGACCCAGTACTTC.

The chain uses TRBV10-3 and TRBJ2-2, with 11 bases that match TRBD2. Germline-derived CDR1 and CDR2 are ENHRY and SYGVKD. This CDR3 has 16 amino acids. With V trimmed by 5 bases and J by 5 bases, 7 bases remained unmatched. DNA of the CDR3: TGTGCCATCAGTATAACTAGCGGGAGTTCGACCGGGGAGCTGTTTTTT. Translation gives CAISITSGSSTGELFF.

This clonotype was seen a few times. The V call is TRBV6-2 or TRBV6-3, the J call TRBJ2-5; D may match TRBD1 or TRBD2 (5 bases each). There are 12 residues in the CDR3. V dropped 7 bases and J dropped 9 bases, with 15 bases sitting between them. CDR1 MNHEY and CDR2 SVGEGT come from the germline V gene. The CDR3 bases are TGTGCCAGCAAGTCGCTAGCAGGGTCCCAGTACTTC. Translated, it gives CASKSLAGSQYF.

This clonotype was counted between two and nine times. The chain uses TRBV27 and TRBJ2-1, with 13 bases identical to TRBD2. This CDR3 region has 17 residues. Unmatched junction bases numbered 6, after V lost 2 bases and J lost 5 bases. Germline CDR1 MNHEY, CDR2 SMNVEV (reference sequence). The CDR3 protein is CASSLLTSGGADNEQFF. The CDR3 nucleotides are TGTGCCAGCAGTTTACTCACTAGCGGGGGGGCGGACAATGAGCAGTTCTTC.

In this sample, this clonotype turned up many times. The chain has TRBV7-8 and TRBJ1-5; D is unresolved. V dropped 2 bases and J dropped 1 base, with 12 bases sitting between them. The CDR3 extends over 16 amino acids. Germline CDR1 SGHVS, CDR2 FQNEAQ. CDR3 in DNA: TGTGCCAGCAGCTTACGTGGCAGAACGAGCAATCAGCCCCAGCATTTT. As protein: CASSLRGRTSNQPQHF.

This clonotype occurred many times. CDR3 residues: CAWSAGGTYEQYF. The CDR3 nucleotides are TGTGCCTGGAGTGCGGGGGGAACCTACGAGCAGTACTTC. The chain is built from TRBV30 and TRBJ2-7, with 7 bases aligning to TRBD2. Looked up from germline, CDR1 is GTSNPN and CDR2 is SVGIG (reference sequence). CDR3 length: 13 residues. J lost 2 bases, V lost 1 base, and 2 bases had no gene match.

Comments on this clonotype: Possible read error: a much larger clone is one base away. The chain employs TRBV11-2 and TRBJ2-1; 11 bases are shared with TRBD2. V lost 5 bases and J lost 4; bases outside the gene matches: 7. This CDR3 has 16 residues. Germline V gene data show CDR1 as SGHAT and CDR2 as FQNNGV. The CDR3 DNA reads TGTGCCAGCAGCCGCACACTAGCGGGAGCGTACAATGAGCAGTTCTTC. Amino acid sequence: CASSRTLAGAYNEQFF.

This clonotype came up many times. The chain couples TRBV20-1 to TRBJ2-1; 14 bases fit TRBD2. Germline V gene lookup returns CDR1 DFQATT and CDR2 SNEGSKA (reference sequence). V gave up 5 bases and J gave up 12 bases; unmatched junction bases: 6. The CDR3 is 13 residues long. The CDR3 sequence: CSAAGLAGVRQFF. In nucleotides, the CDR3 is TGCAGTGCTGCGGGACTAGCGGGAGTCCGGCAGTTCTTC.

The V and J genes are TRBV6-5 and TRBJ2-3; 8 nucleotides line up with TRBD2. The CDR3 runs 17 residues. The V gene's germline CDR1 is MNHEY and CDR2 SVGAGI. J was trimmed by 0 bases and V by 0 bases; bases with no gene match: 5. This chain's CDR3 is CASSYSGRGFSTDTQYF. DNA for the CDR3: TGTGCCAGCAGTTACTCCGGGAGGGGCTTCAGCACAGATACGCAGTATTTT.

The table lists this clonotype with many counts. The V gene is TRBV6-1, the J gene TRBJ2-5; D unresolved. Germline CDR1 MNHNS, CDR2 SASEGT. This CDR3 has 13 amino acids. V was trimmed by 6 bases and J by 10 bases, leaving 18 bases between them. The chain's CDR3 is CASSPGPERIQYF. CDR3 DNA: TGTGCCAGCAGCCCCGGACCCGAAAGGATCCAGTACTTC.

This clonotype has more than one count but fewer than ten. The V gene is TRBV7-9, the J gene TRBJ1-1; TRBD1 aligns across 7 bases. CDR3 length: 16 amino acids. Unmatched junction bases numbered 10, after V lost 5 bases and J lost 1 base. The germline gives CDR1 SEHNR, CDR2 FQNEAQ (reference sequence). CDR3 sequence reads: CASSPTRTGQNTEAFF. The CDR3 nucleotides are TGTGCCAGCAGCCCCACCCGGACAGGACAGAACACTGAAGCTTTCTTT.

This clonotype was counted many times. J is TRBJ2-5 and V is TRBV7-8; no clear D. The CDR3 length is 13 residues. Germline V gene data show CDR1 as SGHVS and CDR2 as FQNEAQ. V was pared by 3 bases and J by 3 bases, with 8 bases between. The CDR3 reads CASSFWAEETQYF. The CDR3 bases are TGTGCCAGCAGCTTTTGGGCAGAAGAGACCCAGTACTTC.

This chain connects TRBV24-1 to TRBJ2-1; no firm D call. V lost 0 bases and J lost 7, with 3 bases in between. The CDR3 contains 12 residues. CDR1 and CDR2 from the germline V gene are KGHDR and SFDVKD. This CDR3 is CATSDLMNEQFF. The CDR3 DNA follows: TGTGCCACCAGTGATTTGATGAATGAGCAGTTCTTC.

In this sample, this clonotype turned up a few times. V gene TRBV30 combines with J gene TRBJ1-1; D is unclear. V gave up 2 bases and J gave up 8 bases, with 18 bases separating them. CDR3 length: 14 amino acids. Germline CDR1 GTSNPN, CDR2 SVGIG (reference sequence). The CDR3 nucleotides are TGTGCCTGGAGTACCCCTGATCGGAGGGTCGAAGCTTTCTTT. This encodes CAWSTPDRRVEAFF.

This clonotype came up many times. CDR3 bases: TGCGCCAGCAGCTCCGCTCGGCTTAACGATCTCCATGAGCAGTTCTTC. Encoded protein: CASSSARLNDLHEQFF. The rearrangement links TRBV5-1 to TRBJ2-1; D is unclear. The CDR3 runs 16 residues. Germline lookup yields CDR1 SGHRS and CDR2 YFSETQ. Deletions cut 3 bases from V and 8 bases from J, with 21 bases between.

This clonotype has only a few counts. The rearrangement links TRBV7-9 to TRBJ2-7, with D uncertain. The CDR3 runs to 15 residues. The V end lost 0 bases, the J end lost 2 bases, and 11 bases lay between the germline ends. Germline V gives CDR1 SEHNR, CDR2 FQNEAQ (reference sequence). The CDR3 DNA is TGTGCCAGCAGCTTAGCGGTGGTGTCAGCCTACGAGCAGTACTTC. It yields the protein CASSLAVVSAYEQYF.

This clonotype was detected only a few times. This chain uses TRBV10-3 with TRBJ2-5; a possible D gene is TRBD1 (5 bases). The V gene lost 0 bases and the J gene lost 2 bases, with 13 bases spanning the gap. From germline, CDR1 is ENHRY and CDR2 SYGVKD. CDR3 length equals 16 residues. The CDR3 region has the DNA TGTGCCATCAGTGAGTCCGCAGGGAAGGGTCAAGAGACCCAGTACTTC. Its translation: CAISESAGKGQETQYF.